What follows are 5 T cell receptor beta chains derived from one specimen sequenced in a study of spatial heterogeneity in lung cancer. Study-wide findings and caveats: Intratumoral expanded alpha and beta TCR counts were found to track tumor mutation counts.

TCRdb re-derived calls from the 5' RACE reads in MiXCR, one entry per CDR3 protein. The table includes around 9,000 distinct CDR3 sequences, more than 3.5% detected once. Noted time point: sample taken at primary tumor resection. Their target antigens are unknown. Sequenced material: lung tumor tissue, taken at surgery. These receptors all come from a female donor with early-stage non-small cell lung cancer.

By its share, this clonotype is medium-sized (0.01 to 0.1%). The genes are TRBV20-1 and TRBJ2-2, with 13 bases that match TRBD2. The length of the CDR3 is 14 residues. The V and J ends lost 3 bases and 6 bases, in that order; junction bases with no gene match: 1. Germline-derived CDR1 and CDR2 are DFQATT and SNEGSKA (reference sequence). CDR3 sequence (DNA): TGCAGTGCTAGTACTAGCGGGAGGGCCGGGGAGCTGTTTTTT. Amino acid sequence: CSASTSGRAGELFF.

This clonotype appeared many times. This chain uses TRBV7-6 with TRBJ2-5, with D possibly TRBD1 on 7 matching bases. V was pared by 5 bases and J by 7 bases, with 11 bases between. The CDR3 runs to 12 residues. Germline CDR1 and CDR2: SGHVS and FNYEAQ. The CDR3 loop reads CASSPQGGTQYF. The CDR3 bases are TGTGCCAGCAGCCCCCAGGGGGGGACCCAGTACTTC.

This clonotype was seen many times. CDR3 sequence (DNA): TGCGCCAGCAGCCAAGAAAGAGGGGATAATGAAAAACTGTTTTTT. Translated: CASSQERGDNEKLFF. This chain joins TRBV4-1 and TRBJ1-4; D may be TRBD1 (5 bases). Trimming pared 0 bases from V and 4 bases from J, leaving 9 bases between. Germline V gives CDR1 MGHRA, CDR2 YSYEKL. CDR3 size: 15 residues.

This clonotype was seen at least ten times. One base away lies a much larger clone, so this may be a sequencing read error. The chain has TRBV11-2 and TRBJ1-2; 8 bases are a match to TRBD1. This CDR3 comprises 13 residues. Germline lookup yields CDR1 SGHAT and CDR2 FQNNGV. As DNA, the CDR3 is TGTGCCAGCAGCCCTCGACAGGGGTATGGCTACAACTTC. Its translation is CASSPRQGYGYNF.

There are many counts of this clonotype. The chain employs TRBV20-1 and TRBJ2-5; TRBD1 matches 8 bases. The CDR3 is made up of 14 amino acids. The germline CDR1 and CDR2 sequences are DFQATT and SNEGSKA (reference sequence). The trim removed 3 bases at V and 5 bases at J, leaving 8 bases unmatched. The CDR3 DNA follows: TGCAGTGCTAGGTGGACAGGGCTTACCGAGACCCAGTACTTC. It specifies CSARWTGLTETQYF.